Listed here is a single TCR beta chain. Repertoires were generated with immunoSEQ multiplex PCR, while TCRdb's copy carries only in-frame clones and drops some. Of under 200,000 clones detected, over 70% appear once; the ten largest clones hold approximately 5.1%. The data were taken from a study of blood T cell repertoires in COVID-19. With 4 bases removed from V and 3 bases from J, the gap between germline ends came to 13 bases. The CDR3 sequence is 14 residues long. The germline gives CDR1 SGHAT, CDR2 FQNNGV. The clonotype was recovered from a woman aged 40 to 50 with acute COVID-19. The chain is built from TRBV11-2 and TRBJ2-7; possible D gene TRBD1, 5 bases. Material: PBMCs or T cells enriched from blood (not recorded which). CDR3 DNA: TGTGCCAGCAGCTCAGGGAATTTAGACTACGAGCAGTACTTC. Its translation is CASSSGNLDYEQYF.